This is a list of T cell receptor beta chains from one sample in a study of CD8 T cells in ankylosing spondylitis. TCRdb reprocessed the 5' RACE reads via MiXCR and lists one record per CDR3 protein. The data contain about 540,000 distinct CDR3 sequences, over 9.5% of them singletons. Sequenced sample: blood, either unsorted or a sorted T cell fraction (not recorded which). These receptors came from a male donor with ankylosing spondylitis. CDR3s include the opening cysteine and the closing phenylalanine or tryptophan. A D gene is named only where the DNA matches it firmly. Rows may omit the clone size; those that give it use once, few, many or a size class.

TRBV5-1,NA,TRBJ2-1,many,TGCGCCAGCAGCTTGGCCGTAGGTATCTACAATGAGCAGTTCTTC,CASSLAVGIYNEQFF
TRBV20-1,TRBD2,TRBJ2-5,NA,TGCAGTGCCATGTTTGGCGGGAGGGCTTTGGAGACCCAGTACTTC,CSAMFGGRALETQYF
TRBV23-1,TRBD2,TRBJ2-1,once,TGCGCCAGCAGTCATGGGCGGGAGGGCCCAGTTGAGCAGTTCTTC,CASSHGREGPVEQFF
TRBV5-4,TRBD1,TRBJ1-4,few,TGTGCCAGCAGCCCGACAGGGGGCGCGGGTAATGAAAAACTGTTTTTT,CASSPTGGAGNEKLFF
TRBV5-1,TRBD1,TRBJ2-1,NA,TGCGCCAGCAGCTCAACCCCGGACAGGGGGGGCAATGAGCAGTTCTTC,CASSSTPDRGGNEQFF
TRBV5-5,TRBD2,TRBJ2-1,few,TGTGCCAGCAGCTTGGAACTAGCGGCAACGGTTCTGAATGAGCAGTTCTTC,CASSLELAATVLNEQFF
TRBV4-2,TRBD2,TRBJ2-5,NA,TGTGCCAGCAGCCAGGCGGCTCCGGGACTAGCGGGAGAAGAGACCCAGTACTTC,CASSQAAPGLAGEETQYF
TRBV29-1,NA,TRBJ1-1,many,TGCAGCGTACGGGGGGGCTCAAACACTGAAGCTTTCTTT,CSVRGGSNTEAFF
TRBV5-1,NA,TRBJ1-6,NA,TGCGCCAGCAGCTTGGCAGGGACCCTTAACGACAATTCACCCCTCCACTTT,CASSLAGTLNDNSPLHF
TRBV20-1,NA,TRBJ2-1,NA,TGCAGTGCCCTGGACCCTCGGGGTTCCTACAATGAGCAGTTCTTC,CSALDPRGSYNEQFF
TRBV7-7,NA,TRBJ2-3,many,TGTGCCAGCAGCTTAATTGGAGGTGAAGGGGATACGCAGTATTTT,CASSLIGGEGDTQYF
TRBV30,NA,TRBJ2-3,many,TGTGCCTGCCTTAGAGGGAGGACCTATGGAGATACGCAGTATTTT,CACLRGRTYGDTQYF
TRBV24-1,TRBD1,TRBJ2-5,NA,TGTGCCACCGGGCCCGGGACAGGGGGCGTGGAGACCCAGTACTTC,CATGPGTGGVETQYF
TRBV2,TRBD1,TRBJ2-5,NA,TGTGCCAGCAGTGTCGGCAGGGGGCAAGAGACCCAGTACTTC,CASSVGRGQETQYF
TRBV12-3/TRBV12-4,NA,TRBJ1-4,many,TGTGCCAGCAGTCCCCAGGGGCTCAATGAAAAACTGTTTTTT,CASSPQGLNEKLFF
TRBV5-1,NA,TRBJ1-4,few,TGCGCCAGCCGGACTGCAACTAATGAAAAACTGTTTTTT,CASRTATNEKLFF
TRBV3-1,NA,TRBJ1-1,NA,TGTGCCAGCAGCCAAGCGCGTCAGGGGAACACTGAAGCTTTCTTT,CASSQARQGNTEAFF
TRBV5-1,TRBD2,TRBJ2-1,many,TGCGCCAGCAGCCTACAAGGACTAGCGGGTTTCAATGAGCAGTTCTTC,CASSLQGLAGFNEQFF
TRBV4-1,NA,TRBJ2-5,many,TGCGCCAGCAGCCAAGTCGATCTTAAGACCCAGTACTTC,CASSQVDLKTQYF
TRBV5-6,NA,TRBJ2-5,few,TGTGCCAGCAGCTTGGCCGGCCCGGAGACCCAGTACTTC,CASSLAGPETQYF
TRBV15,NA,TRBJ2-3,few,TGTGCCACCAGCAGAGATGGACTGCCTGGCGATACGCAGTATTTT,CATSRDGLPGDTQYF
TRBV20-1,NA,TRBJ1-3,few,TGCAGTGCTAGAGATAGGGCAGACTACTCTGGAAACACCATATATTTT,CSARDRADYSGNTIYF
TRBV25-1,TRBD1,TRBJ2-2,NA,TGTGCCAGCCATGGGGACAGCCACACCGGGGAGCTGTTTTTT,CASHGDSHTGELFF
TRBV10-2,TRBD2,TRBJ2-1,NA,TGCGCCAGCAGCAGCGGGAAAGCTTACAATGAGCAGTTCTTC,CASSSGKAYNEQFF
TRBV5-1,TRBD1,TRBJ2-3,NA,TGCGCCAGCAGCTTGCAACCGGGACAGGGTGGTGATACGCAGTATTTT,CASSLQPGQGGDTQYF
TRBV5-1,NA,TRBJ2-6,few,TGCGCCAGCAGCCTAAGCGGCCCCGAGAGGGTTTCGGGTGGGGCCAACGTCCTGACTTTC,CASSLSGPERVSGGANVLTF
TRBV2,TRBD2,TRBJ2-2,few,TGTGCCAGCAGTGAAGGTGGCGGGAGGGGAACCGGGGAGCTGTTTTTT,CASSEGGGRGTGELFF
TRBV12-3/TRBV12-4,TRBD1,TRBJ1-3,NA,TGTGCCAGCAGCAACTATCCGGGACAGGGTGAACACTCTGGAAACACCATATATTTT,CASSNYPGQGEHSGNTIYF